The source of this T cell receptor beta chain is a study of blood T cell repertoires in COVID-19. The V and J ends lost 2 bases and 2 bases respectively, with 10 bases between them. The CDR3 runs 15 residues. Germline V gene data show CDR1 as SNHLY and CDR2 as FYNNEI. Repertoires were generated with immunoSEQ multiplex PCR, while TCRdb's copy carries only in-frame clones and drops some. The repertoire holds roughly 130,000 clones, with roughly 80% as singletons. The chain is built from TRBV2 and TRBJ2-1; maybe TRBD2 (6 bases). This clonotype was obtained from a woman in her forties or fifties with acute or convalescent COVID-19. The specimen sequenced was peripheral blood. The CDR3 loop reads CASSERRAAYNEQFF. In DNA, the CDR3 is TGTGCCAGCAGTGAAAGGAGGGCGGCCTACAATGAGCAGTTCTTC.